This T cell receptor beta chain was sequenced in a study of shared clonotypes between healthy human individuals. Trimming took off 5 bases at V and 2 bases at J, with 13 bases between the two ends. The CDR3 extends over 14 amino acids. Germline V gives CDR1 SGHDT, CDR2 YYEEEE. Produced via immunoSEQ multiplex PCR; TCRdb's table is partial and in-frame only. The sample holds 400,000 to 600,000 clones, 70% to 80% seen once. This clone appeared many times. This sequence joins TRBV5-6 and TRBJ2-5; D may match TRBD1 or TRBD2 (5 bases each). Sequencing input: PBMCs. The origin of this receptor is a woman aged 40 to 50 in good health. Some clones in this sample may be carry-over from other donors' samples. DNA of the CDR3: TGTGCCAGCAGTGGGACGGCGGTTCAAGAGACCCAGTACTTC. This encodes CASSGTAVQETQYF. Full variable domain (remainder filled in from reference TRBV5-6 and TRBJ2-5): DAGVTQSPTHLIKTRGQQVTLRCSPKSGHDTVSWYQQALGQGPQFIFQYYEEEERQRGNFPDRFSGHQFPNYSSELNVNALLLGDSALYLCASSGTAVQETQYFGPGTRLLVL.